This entry features one T cell receptor (beta chain) sequence. These data come from a study of OX40 agonist ivuxolimab in advanced cancers. Sequenced by immunoSEQ multiplex PCR; TCRdb stores in-frame clones only, minus some. The data contain about 50,000 clones, approximately 79% of them seen just once; the ten biggest clones take up 2.4%. The sample consisted of CD4+ or CD8+ T cells sorted from blood, taken in a trial of the OX40 agonist ivuxolimab. The TCR sequence derives from an adult with an advanced solid tumor such as melanoma, head and neck, liver or kidney cancer.

The CDR3, as DNA: TGTGCCAGCAGTTTAATTTCCTGGCGGGATTCGGATGAGCAGTTCTTC. The encoded protein is CASSLISWRDSDEQFF. The V gene is TRBV28, the J gene TRBJ2-1; D might be TRBD2 (6 bases). The CDR3 has 16 amino acids. From germline, CDR1 is MDHEN and CDR2 SYDVKM. V was pared by 2 bases and J by 8 bases, with 19 bases between.